The T cell receptor (beta chain) under discussion was sequenced for a study of vaccination and CD4 T cells after COVID-19. Overall study context: The authors used overlapping spike peptides from SARS-CoV-2, HCoV-NL63, HCoV-OC43 and HCoV-229E to stimulate cells. The study's findings and limits: The rise in median SARS-CoV-2-reactive clonotypes, from around 20 to 38, was not significant.

The CDR3 loop spans 14 amino acids. Germline V gene sequence: CDR1 GTSNPN, CDR2 SVGIG (reference sequence). Trimming cost V 0 bases and J 3 bases, with 11 bases left between them. In the case of this clonotype: Its specificity is not known.

Treatment meaning: 10-day PBMC culture with coronavirus spike peptide pools or control peptides (ViraFEST assay). With the Oncomine TCR Beta short-read assay, DNA from cultured CD4+ T cells was sequenced. After culture, CD4+ T cells served as the source for genomic DNA extraction. TCRdb analysed the PCR reads with MiXCR anew, one entry per CDR3 protein. The sample holds approximately 16,000 distinct CDR3 sequences, 78% seen once. V gene TRBV30 combines with J gene TRBJ1-1; possible D gene TRBD1, 5 bases. This TCR derives from a human donor who received a COVID-19 vaccine. This specimen was CD4+ T cells from blood, cultured in vitro, taken after SARS-CoV-2 vaccination. The CDR3 reads CAWSVTLGDTEAFF. The CDR3 DNA follows: TGTGCCTGGAGTGTGACTCTGGGGGACACTGAAGCTTTCTTT.